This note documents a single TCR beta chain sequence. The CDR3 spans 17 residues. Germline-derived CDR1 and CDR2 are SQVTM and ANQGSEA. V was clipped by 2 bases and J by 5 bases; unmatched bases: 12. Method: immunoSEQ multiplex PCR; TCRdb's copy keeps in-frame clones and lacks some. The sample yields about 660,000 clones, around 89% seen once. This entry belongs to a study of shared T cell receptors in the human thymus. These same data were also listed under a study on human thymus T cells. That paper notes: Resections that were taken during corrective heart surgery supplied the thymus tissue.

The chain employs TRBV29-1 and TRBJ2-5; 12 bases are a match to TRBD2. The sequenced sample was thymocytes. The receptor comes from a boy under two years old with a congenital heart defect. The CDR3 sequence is CSVERTSGTSLRETQYF. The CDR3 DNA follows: TGCAGCGTTGAAAGGACTAGCGGGACCTCTTTGAGGGAGACCCAGTACTTC.